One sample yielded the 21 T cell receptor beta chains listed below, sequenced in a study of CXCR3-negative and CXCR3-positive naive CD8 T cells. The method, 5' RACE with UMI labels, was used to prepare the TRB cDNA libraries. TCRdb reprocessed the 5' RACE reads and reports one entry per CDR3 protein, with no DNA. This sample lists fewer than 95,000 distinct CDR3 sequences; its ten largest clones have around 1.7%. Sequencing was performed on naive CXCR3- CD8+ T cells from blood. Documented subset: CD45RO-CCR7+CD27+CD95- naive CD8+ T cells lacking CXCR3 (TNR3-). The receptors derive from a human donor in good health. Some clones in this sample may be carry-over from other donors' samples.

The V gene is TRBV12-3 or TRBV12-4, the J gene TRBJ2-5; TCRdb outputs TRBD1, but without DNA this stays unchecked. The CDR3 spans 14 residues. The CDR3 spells CASRSTGLQETQYF.

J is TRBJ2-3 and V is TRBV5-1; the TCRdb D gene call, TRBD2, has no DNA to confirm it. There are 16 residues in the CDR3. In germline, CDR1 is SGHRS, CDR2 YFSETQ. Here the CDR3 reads CASSYSTSGGTDTQYF.

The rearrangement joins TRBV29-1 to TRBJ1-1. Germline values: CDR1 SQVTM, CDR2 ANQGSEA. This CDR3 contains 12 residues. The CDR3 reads CSVEVLNTEAFF. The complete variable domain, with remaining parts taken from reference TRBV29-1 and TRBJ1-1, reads SAVISQKPSRDICQRGTSLTIQCQVDSQVTMMFWYRQQPGQSLTLIATANQGSEATYESGFVIDKFPISRPNLTFSTLTVSNMSPEDSSIYLCSVEVLNTEAFFGQGTRLTVV.

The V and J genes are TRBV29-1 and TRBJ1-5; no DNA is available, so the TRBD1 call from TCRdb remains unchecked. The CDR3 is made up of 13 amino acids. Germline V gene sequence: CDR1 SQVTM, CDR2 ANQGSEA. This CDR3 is CSVETGTDQPQHF.

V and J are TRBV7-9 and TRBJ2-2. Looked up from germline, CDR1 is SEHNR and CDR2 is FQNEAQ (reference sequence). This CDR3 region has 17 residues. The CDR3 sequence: CASSRWSVSIDTGELFF.

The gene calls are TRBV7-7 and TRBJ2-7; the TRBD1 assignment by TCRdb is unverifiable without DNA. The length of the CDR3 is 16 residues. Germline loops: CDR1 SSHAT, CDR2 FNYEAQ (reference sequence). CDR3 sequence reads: CASSQPRDRAVYEQYF.

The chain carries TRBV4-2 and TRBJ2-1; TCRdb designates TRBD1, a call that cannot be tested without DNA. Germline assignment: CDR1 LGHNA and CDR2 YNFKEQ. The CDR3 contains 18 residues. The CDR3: CASSLLANSGGKYNEQFF.

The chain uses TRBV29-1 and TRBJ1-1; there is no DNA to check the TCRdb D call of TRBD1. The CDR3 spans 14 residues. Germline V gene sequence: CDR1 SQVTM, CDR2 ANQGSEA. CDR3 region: CSVRVFVGDTEAFF.

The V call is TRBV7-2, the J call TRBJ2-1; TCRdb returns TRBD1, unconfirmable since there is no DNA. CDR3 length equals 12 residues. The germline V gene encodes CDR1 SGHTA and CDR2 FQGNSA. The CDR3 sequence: CASSLVGDEQFF.

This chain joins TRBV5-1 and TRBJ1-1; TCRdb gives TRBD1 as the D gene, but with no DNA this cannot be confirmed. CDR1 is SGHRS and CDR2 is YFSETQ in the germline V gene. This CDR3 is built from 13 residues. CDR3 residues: CASNSPPGPEAFF.

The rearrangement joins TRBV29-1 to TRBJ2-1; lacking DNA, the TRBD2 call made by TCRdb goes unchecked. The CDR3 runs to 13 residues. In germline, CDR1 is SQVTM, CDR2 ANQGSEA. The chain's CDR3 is CSAVGEDYNEQFF.

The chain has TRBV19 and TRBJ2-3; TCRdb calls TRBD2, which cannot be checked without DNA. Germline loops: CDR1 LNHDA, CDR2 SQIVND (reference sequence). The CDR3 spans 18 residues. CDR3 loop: CASSITSGILGDTDTQYF.

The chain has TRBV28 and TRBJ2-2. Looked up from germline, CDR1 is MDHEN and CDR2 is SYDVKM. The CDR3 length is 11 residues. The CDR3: CASSLVGELFF.

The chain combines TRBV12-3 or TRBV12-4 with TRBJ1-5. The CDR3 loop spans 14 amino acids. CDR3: CASSLRRSNQPQHF.

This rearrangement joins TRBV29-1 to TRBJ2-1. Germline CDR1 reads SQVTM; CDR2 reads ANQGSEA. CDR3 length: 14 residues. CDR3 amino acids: CSVEGLQGENEQFF.

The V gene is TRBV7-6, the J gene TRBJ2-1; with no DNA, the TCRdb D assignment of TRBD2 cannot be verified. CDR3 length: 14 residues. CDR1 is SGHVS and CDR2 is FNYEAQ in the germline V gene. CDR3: CASSTTDGSNEQFF.

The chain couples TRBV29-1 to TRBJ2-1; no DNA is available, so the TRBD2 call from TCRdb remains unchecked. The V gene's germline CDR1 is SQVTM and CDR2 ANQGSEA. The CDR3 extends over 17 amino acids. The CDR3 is CSALPYLGTGLINEQFF.

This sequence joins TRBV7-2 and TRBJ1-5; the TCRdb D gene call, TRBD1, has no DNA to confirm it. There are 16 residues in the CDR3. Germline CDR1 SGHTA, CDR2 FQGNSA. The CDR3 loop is CASSLYYRVSNQPQHF.

The CDR3 region is CSVYGYASSYEQYF. This chain joins TRBV29-1 and TRBJ2-7. In germline, CDR1 is SQVTM, CDR2 ANQGSEA. The CDR3 totals 14 residues.

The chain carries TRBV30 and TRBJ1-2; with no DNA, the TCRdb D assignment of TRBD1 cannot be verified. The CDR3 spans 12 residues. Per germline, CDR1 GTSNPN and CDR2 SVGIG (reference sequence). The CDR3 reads CAWRGGSYGYTF.

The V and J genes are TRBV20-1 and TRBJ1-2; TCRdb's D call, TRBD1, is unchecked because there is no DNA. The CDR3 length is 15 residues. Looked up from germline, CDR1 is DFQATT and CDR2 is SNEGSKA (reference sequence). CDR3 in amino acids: CSAREVGGQGHGYTF.